These 22 T cell receptor beta chains were sequenced from one sample in a study of T cells after yellow fever vaccination. TCRdb used MiXCR to reprocess the 5' RACE reads, holding one entry per CDR3 protein. The sample has about 330,000 distinct CDR3 sequences, roughly 4.3% seen once. The sequencing here drew on PBMCs, taken 5 days after the yellow fever booster vaccination. Receptor source: a man aged 18 to 29 who received the YFV17D yellow fever vaccine.

This clonotype was detected a few times. The rearrangement joins TRBV20-1 to TRBJ1-2; D is unclear. The ends were cut back, 0 bases at V and 8 bases at J, with 10 bases in the middle. This CDR3 is built from 12 residues. Germline CDR1 and CDR2: DFQATT and SNEGSKA (reference sequence). CDR3 residues: CSARDAISGYTF. The CDR3 coding sequence is TGCAGTGCTAGAGATGCCATTTCCGGCTACACCTTC.

This clonotype was counted only a few times. J is TRBJ1-1 and V is TRBV6-1, with TRBD1 identical over 11 bases. Germline V CDR1 and CDR2: MNHNS, SASEGT. V dropped 2 bases and J dropped 1; count of bases not matched to a gene: 9. This CDR3 region has 18 residues. In nucleotides, the CDR3 is TGTGCCAGCAGTGAACCCGGACAGGGGGCAGGTAAGAACACTGAAGCTTTCTTT. Protein: CASSEPGQGAGKNTEAFF.

This clonotype occurred a few times. J is TRBJ1-1 and V is TRBV15; D is unclear. Germline V CDR1 and CDR2: LNHNV, YYDKDF (reference sequence). Trimming stripped 0 bases from V and 1 base from J, with 12 bases between. The CDR3 is 16 amino acids. This chain's CDR3 is CATSRDRGPTNTEAFF. In DNA form, the CDR3 reads TGTGCCACCAGCAGAGATCGAGGACCGACGAACACTGAAGCTTTCTTT.

This sequence joins TRBV7-9 and TRBJ2-3; TRBD2 matches at 10 bases. The CDR3 sequence is 15 residues long. V lost 5 bases and J lost 3; bases outside the gene matches: 5. The germline gives CDR1 SEHNR, CDR2 FQNEAQ (reference sequence). CDR3 sequence (DNA): TGTGCCAGCAGCCCAAGCGGGGGGGGGACAGATACGCAGTATTTT. Protein product: CASSPSGGGTDTQYF.

The V and J genes are TRBV4-3 and TRBJ2-6, with D tentatively TRBD2 (6 bases). This CDR3 is 16 amino acids long. Germline V gene sequence: CDR1 LGHNA, CDR2 YSLEER. Deletions cut 0 bases from V and 2 bases from J, with 8 bases between. The CDR3, as DNA: TGCGCCAGCAGCCAAGATTGGAGGGCTGGGGCCAACGTCCTGACTTTC. It specifies CASSQDWRAGANVLTF.

The chain couples TRBV6-6 to TRBJ2-5; TRBD2 might be the D (7 bases). The CDR3 totals 11 residues. V lost 7 bases to trimming and J lost 9 bases, with 12 bases between them. Germline values: CDR1 MNHNY, CDR2 SVGAGI (reference sequence). The CDR3 sequence is CASNEGGSQYF. CDR3 bases: TGTGCCAGCAACGAGGGGGGGTCCCAGTACTTC.

This clonotype has a handful of counts. The CDR3 nucleotides read TGCAGCGTGGGATCCAGGGGAAACACTGAAGCTTTCTTT. Translated: CSVGSRGNTEAFF. The rearrangement links TRBV29-1 to TRBJ1-1; tentatively, D is TRBD1 (6 bases). Germline CDR1 SQVTM, CDR2 ANQGSEA. Trimming took off 6 bases at V and 2 bases at J, with 13 bases between the two ends. CDR3 length: 13 amino acids.

This clonotype was counted at least ten times. This chain joins TRBV6-2 or TRBV6-3 and TRBJ1-2; D call uncertain. The CDR3 runs 12 residues. Germline V CDR1 and CDR2: MNHEY, SVGEGT. V dropped 0 bases and J dropped 4 bases, with 3 bases sitting between them. Here the CDR3 DNA reads TGTGCCAGCAGTTACTCGACCTATGGCTACACCTTC. Translated: CASSYSTYGYTF.

The CDR3 loop is CASSDSPGYWEDTEAFF. For the CDR3, the DNA is TGTGCCAGCAGTGACTCGCCTGGATACTGGGAGGACACTGAAGCTTTCTTT. This chain joins TRBV2 and TRBJ1-1; unclear D gene. CDR1 is SNHLY and CDR2 is FYNNEI in the germline V gene. V was trimmed by 3 bases and J by 3 bases, leaving 20 bases between them. CDR3 length: 17 amino acids.

At least ten counts were recorded for this clonotype. The chain carries TRBV5-1 and TRBJ2-7; D may match TRBD1 or TRBD2 (5 bases each). This CDR3 region has 15 residues. Per the germline V gene, CDR1 is SGHRS and CDR2 is YFSETQ. Trimming took 2 bases from V and 3 from J, leaving 15 bases between them. The CDR3 DNA reads TGCGCCAGCAGCTTACGAGAGGGGCTAGGCTACGAGCAGTACTTC. It translates to CASSLREGLGYEQYF.

The genes are TRBV20-1 and TRBJ1-5; D might be TRBD1 (5 bases). Germline loops: CDR1 DFQATT, CDR2 SNEGSKA (reference sequence). This CDR3 comprises 17 residues. Trimming took off 0 bases at V and 0 bases at J, with 15 bases between the two ends. The chain's CDR3 is CSARDTGAGHSNQPQHF. The CDR3 region has the DNA TGCAGTGCTAGAGATACAGGCGCAGGTCATAGCAATCAGCCCCAGCATTTT.

In its sample, this clonotype was seen many times. This chain joins TRBV7-2 and TRBJ2-3, with D perhaps assigned TRBD1 or TRBD2 (7 bases each). Germline V gene sequence: CDR1 SGHTA, CDR2 FQGNSA. Trimming stripped 2 bases from V and 2 bases from J, with 17 bases between. This CDR3 spans 17 amino acids. Written as DNA, the CDR3 is TGTGCCAGCAGCTTATTCGGAGCGGGACAGTACACAGATACGCAGTATTTT. Translation gives CASSLFGAGQYTDTQYF.

This clonotype occurred a few times. V usage is TRBV28 and J usage is TRBJ2-2; no definite D call. Per germline, CDR1 MDHEN and CDR2 SYDVKM. V was pared by 3 bases and J by 5 bases, with 10 bases between. CDR3 length equals 14 residues. The CDR3 DNA is TGTGCCAGCAGTTTCTTCTCCAGAACCGGGGAGCTGTTTTTT. Its translation is CASSFFSRTGELFF.

CDR3 in DNA: TGCAGTGCTTACGCCGCCGGCGGGGTGGGAGCGGATGAGCAGTTCTTC. The encoded protein is CSAYAAGGVGADEQFF. This chain connects TRBV20-1 to TRBJ2-1; the D gene is possibly TRBD2 (6 bases). CDR1 DFQATT and CDR2 SNEGSKA come from the germline V gene (reference sequence). The CDR3 is made up of 16 amino acids. The ends were cut back, 5 bases at V and 8 bases at J, with 25 bases in the middle.

This clonotype was counted ten times or more. The V call is TRBV18, the J call TRBJ1-2; D perhaps matches TRBD1 (5 bases). Germline V lookup: CDR1 KGHSH, CDR2 LQKENI. The CDR3 spans 15 residues. V dropped 6 bases and J dropped 4 bases, with 18 bases sitting between them. The CDR3 DNA follows: TGTGCCAGCTCCCCGAGTCCGGGACCCAGCTATGGCTACACCTTC. Protein sequence: CASSPSPGPSYGYTF. Combining the CDR3 with reference TRBV18 and TRBJ1-2 gives the whole variable domain NAGVMQNPRHLVRRRGQEARLRCSPMKGHSHVYWYRQLPEEGLKFMVYLQKENIIDESGMPKERFSAEFPKEGPSILRIQQVVRGDSAAYFCASSPSPGPSYGYTFGSGTRLTVV.

The gene calls are TRBV10-3 and TRBJ2-1; a possible D gene is TRBD1 (5 bases). Per the germline V gene, CDR1 is ENHRY and CDR2 is SYGVKD. This CDR3 region has 15 residues. V was shortened by 4 bases and J by 7 bases, with 17 bases between the two germline ends. DNA of the CDR3: TGTGCCATCAGTGGGGGCCAAGCCGAAGGGAATGAGCAGTTCTTC. Its translation is CAISGGQAEGNEQFF.

This clonotype was detected a few times. The junction departs from the called germline gene at one end, perhaps through a read error. V gene TRBV7-2 combines with J gene TRBJ2-5; tentatively, D is TRBD2 (5 bases). CDR1 is SGHTA, CDR2 FQGNSA, per germline. The length of the CDR3 is 12 residues. CDR3 DNA: TGTGTCAGCAGCCAGCGAGGGGAGACCCAGTACTTC. Translating gives CVSSQRGETQYF.

The chain has TRBV12-3 or TRBV12-4 and TRBJ1-1; 9 positions match TRBD1. After removal of 3 bases from V and 5 bases from J, the junction contained 4 bases not matched to a gene. This CDR3 has 14 amino acids. The CDR3 sequence is CASSLGQGWTEAFF. The CDR3 DNA is TGTGCCAGCAGTTTGGGACAGGGCTGGACTGAAGCTTTCTTT.

This clonotype was picked up a small number of times. The rearrangement joins TRBV7-9 to TRBJ1-2, with 7 nucleotides matching TRBD1. The CDR3 spans 14 residues. The ends lost 4 bases at V and 4 bases at J; junction bases unmatched: 6. CDR1 and CDR2 from the germline V gene are SEHNR and FQNEAQ (reference sequence). The CDR3 DNA reads as TGTGCCAGCAGCTCCGGGGGACAGAGCTATGGCTACACCTTC. Protein product: CASSSGGQSYGYTF. Together with reference TRBV7-9 and TRBJ1-2, the CDR3 gives the full variable domain: DTGVSQNPRHKITKRGQNVTFRCDPISEHNRLYWYRQTLGQGPEFLTYFQNEAQLEKSRLLSDRFSAERPKGSFSTLEIQRTEQGDSAMYLCASSSGGQSYGYTFGSGTRLTVV.

This clonotype was recorded at least ten times. The V gene is TRBV6-2 or TRBV6-3, the J gene TRBJ2-5, with 8 bases that match TRBD1. Germline loops: CDR1 MNHEY, CDR2 SVGEGT. The V segment lost 6 bases and the J segment 5 bases; nucleotides outside the gene matches: 2. This CDR3 contains 12 residues. The CDR3 region is CASSTGGETQYF. CDR3 bases: TGTGCCAGCAGCACAGGGGGGGAGACCCAGTACTTC.

This clonotype was observed a handful of times. This chain joins TRBV7-2 and TRBJ2-5; TRBD1 might be the D (6 bases). The CDR3 is 13 amino acids. V lost 5 bases, J lost 4 bases, and 11 bases lay in between. Germline values: CDR1 SGHTA, CDR2 FQGNSA. CDR3 sequence: CASSEQGSETQYF. Here the CDR3 DNA reads TGTGCCAGCAGCGAACAGGGATCAGAGACCCAGTACTTC.

This rearrangement joins TRBV12-3 or TRBV12-4 to TRBJ1-1, with D hard to call. V was clipped by 3 bases and J by 6 bases, with 11 bases between them. This CDR3 is built from 13 residues. CDR3 protein: CASSLLSTAEAFF. In DNA form, the CDR3 reads TGTGCCAGCAGTTTGCTCTCTACAGCTGAAGCTTTCTTT.